These 18 T cell receptor beta chains originate from one sample sequenced in a study of human T cells and chemical hapten exposure. MiXCR, applied by TCRdb to the 5' RACE reads, yields one record per CDR3 protein. In the table there are 81,000 or so distinct CDR3 sequences, about 8% of which are singletons. The study extracted total RNA from unfractionated whole blood. These receptor sequences come from a male donor in good health.

This clonotype has a handful of counts. The rearrangement joins TRBV12-3 or TRBV12-4 to TRBJ1-1; D ambiguous. The CDR3 runs to 12 residues. V lost 8 bases and J lost 10, with 17 bases in between. The CDR3 nucleotides are TGTGCCAGCGCCTCTAGTTCCCCGGGAGCTTTCTTT. It translates to CASASSSPGAFF.

The sample holds many counts of this clonotype. The J gene is TRBJ1-2, the V gene TRBV7-9; D call uncertain. V shed 2 bases and J shed 3 bases, with 10 bases lying between them. This CDR3 is built from 14 residues. Germline CDR1 is SEHNR and CDR2 is FQNEAQ (reference sequence). In nucleotides, the CDR3 is TGTGCCAGCAGCTTATCAGAGAGCTACTATGGCTACACCTTC. Protein product: CASSLSESYYGYTF.

This clonotype was observed many times. The V gene is TRBV7-2, the J gene TRBJ2-3; D is unresolved. There are 16 residues in the CDR3. The germline gives CDR1 SGHTA, CDR2 FQGNSA. The V end lost 1 base, the J end lost 1 base, and 12 bases lay between the germline ends. Written as DNA, the CDR3 is TGTGCCAGCAGCTTAGTGGGCAAGCCCCGCACAGATACGCAGTATTTT. Translation gives CASSLVGKPRTDTQYF.

This clonotype was seen ten or more times. The V gene is TRBV6-5, the J gene TRBJ2-7; the D gene is possibly TRBD1 (6 bases). Germline values: CDR1 MNHEY, CDR2 SVGAGI. This CDR3 region has 16 residues. Trimming shortened V by 2 bases and J by 2 bases, and 16 bases separated the two germline ends. This CDR3 reads CASSYQGSGSPYEQYF. The CDR3 DNA is TGTGCCAGCAGTTACCAGGGGTCAGGGAGCCCCTACGAGCAGTACTTC.

This clonotype was detected ten times or more. The chain links TRBV6-5 to TRBJ2-7, with D possibly being TRBD1 (5 bases). The germline V gene encodes CDR1 MNHEY and CDR2 SVGAGI. This CDR3 is built from 15 residues. The V gene lost 6 bases and the J gene lost 3 bases, with 18 bases spanning the gap. CDR3 nucleotides: TGTGCCAGCAGGAACCTCAGGGCCGGGTACTACGAGCAGTACTTC. Translation gives CASRNLRAGYYEQYF.

This clonotype showed up just once. This chain uses TRBV27 with TRBJ2-2; no clear D gene. There are 12 residues in the CDR3. V was shortened by 3 bases and J by 5 bases, with 4 bases between the two germline ends. The V gene's germline CDR1 is MNHEY and CDR2 SMNVEV (reference sequence). CDR3 sequence reads: CASSFATGELFF. In DNA, the CDR3 is TGTGCCAGCAGTTTCGCGACCGGGGAGCTGTTTTTT.

This clonotype was seen ten or more times. The J gene is TRBJ1-4, the V gene TRBV12-3 or TRBV12-4, with a possible D match to TRBD1 (5 bases). The CDR3 consists of 15 residues. V was cut by 8 bases and J by 10 bases, with 23 bases left in between. As DNA, the CDR3 is TGTGCCAGCGTAAGAGGCAGACAGTCAAACACAAAACTGTTTTTT. Amino acids: CASVRGRQSNTKLFF.

This clonotype showed up just a few times. The chain recombines TRBV12-3 or TRBV12-4 with TRBJ2-1; tentative D call: TRBD2 (5 bases). Between the trimmed V and J ends, which lost 4 bases and 10 bases, there was a span of 8 bases. This CDR3 has 11 amino acids. CDR3 residues: CASSCEREQFF. CDR3 DNA: TGTGCCAGCAGTTGTGAGCGGGAGCAGTTCTTC.

There are many counts of this clonotype. V gene TRBV7-2 combines with J gene TRBJ2-3, with 10 bases identical to TRBD2. The germline gives CDR1 SGHTA, CDR2 FQGNSA. V was clipped by 5 bases and J by 2 bases; unmatched bases: 10. There are 17 residues in the CDR3. The DNA for the CDR3 is TGTGCCAGCAGCCCGACCCTTAGCGGGAGGTCCACAGATACGCAGTATTTT. Protein product: CASSPTLSGRSTDTQYF. Complete variable domain (other parts from reference TRBV7-2 and TRBJ2-3): GAGVSQSPSNKVTEKGKDVELRCDPISGHTALYWYRQSLGQGLEFLIYFQGNSAPDKSGLPSDRFSAERTGGSVSTLTIQRTQQEDSAVYLCASSPTLSGRSTDTQYFGPGTRLTVL.

This clonotype was seen a few times. The chain links TRBV6-1 to TRBJ2-7, with TRBD1 identical over 10 bases. Unmatched junction bases numbered 4, after V lost 3 bases and J lost 2 bases. The CDR3 has 15 amino acids. Germline CDR1 MNHNS, CDR2 SASEGT. The DNA for the CDR3 is TGTGCCAGCAGTGAGGGGGACAGGGGAACCTACGAGCAGTACTTC. Protein: CASSEGDRGTYEQYF.

This rearrangement joins TRBV5-6 to TRBJ1-1, with D hard to call. Germline V lookup: CDR1 SGHDT, CDR2 YYEEEE. The CDR3 runs to 13 residues. V lost 0 bases to trimming and J lost 4 bases, with 7 bases between them. This CDR3 reads CASSLAGSTEAFF. The CDR3 region has the DNA TGTGCCAGCAGCTTGGCAGGCTCCACTGAAGCTTTCTTT.

There are many counts of this clonotype. J is TRBJ2-3 and V is TRBV2; 9 bases are a match to TRBD2. CDR1 is SNHLY and CDR2 is FYNNEI in the germline V gene. V lost 2 bases to trimming and J lost 3 bases; unmatched junction nucleotides: 12. The CDR3 runs 18 residues. As DNA, the CDR3 is TGTGCCAGCAGTGAACAACTCCTGGCGGGGGGGTTTACAGATACGCAGTATTTT. Amino acid sequence: CASSEQLLAGGFTDTQYF.

This clonotype was seen ten or more times. The rearrangement uses TRBV6-5 and TRBJ2-5; 8 nucleotides agree with TRBD1. In germline, CDR1 is MNHEY, CDR2 SVGAGI. CDR3 length: 11 residues. After removal of 5 bases from V and 11 bases from J, the junction contained 4 bases not matched to a gene. CDR3 protein: CASSDGTGQYF. Written as DNA, the CDR3 is TGTGCCAGCAGTGATGGGACAGGACAGTACTTC.

This clonotype was observed at least ten times. This chain links TRBV20-1 with TRBJ1-1; D is ambiguous. Germline lookup yields CDR1 DFQATT and CDR2 SNEGSKA (reference sequence). The CDR3 loop spans 13 amino acids. Trimming cost V 7 bases and J 0 bases, with 12 bases left between them. The CDR3 sequence: CSVLNSMNTEAFF. For the CDR3, the DNA is TGCAGTGTTCTCAACAGTATGAACACTGAAGCTTTCTTT.

This clonotype was seen repeatedly, ten times or more. The chain employs TRBV20-1 and TRBJ2-3; either TRBD1 or TRBD2 may supply D (6 bases each). The CDR3 is made up of 15 amino acids. V shed 6 bases and J shed 4 bases, with 20 bases lying between them. Germline-derived CDR1 and CDR2 are DFQATT and SNEGSKA (reference sequence). DNA of the CDR3: TGCAGTGCGTACTCCCGGGGGCAGCTCCCAGATACGCAGTATTTT. Its protein product is CSAYSRGQLPDTQYF.

The sample holds many counts of this clonotype. This chain uses TRBV10-2 with TRBJ1-1; D is possibly TRBD1 (5 bases). Between the trimmed V and J ends, which lost 3 bases and 1 base, there was a span of 15 bases. CDR1 WSHSY and CDR2 SAAADI come from the germline V gene. CDR3 size: 16 residues. The CDR3 coding sequence is TGCGCCAGCAGTGAAGTCTGGGGGGGTTGGAACACTGAAGCTTTCTTT. Translated: CASSEVWGGWNTEAFF.

The sample holds a few counts of this clonotype. The chain links TRBV12-3 or TRBV12-4 to TRBJ2-5, with 10 bases matching TRBD2. This CDR3 is 14 amino acids long. The trim removed 3 bases at V and 4 bases at J, leaving 2 bases unmatched. The CDR3 loop is CASSFLAGVETQYF. The CDR3, as DNA: TGTGCCAGCAGTTTCCTAGCGGGAGTAGAGACCCAGTACTTC.

This clonotype was observed a handful of times. The V call is TRBV20-1, the J call TRBJ1-1; the D is unclear. This CDR3 region has 12 residues. The V gene lost 1 base and the J gene lost 4 bases, with 7 bases spanning the gap. CDR1 is DFQATT and CDR2 is SNEGSKA in the germline V gene (reference sequence). The CDR3 here is CSARGRSTEAFF. The DNA of the CDR3 is TGCAGTGCTAGAGGACGAAGCACTGAAGCTTTCTTT.